Presented here are 5 T cell receptor beta chains from one specimen sequenced in a study of identical twins. TCRdb reanalysed the 5' RACE reads using MiXCR and keeps one entry per CDR3 protein. The sample includes 240,000 or so distinct CDR3 sequences, roughly 13% of them seen just once. This sample was shared with a second study, whose subject was yellow fever vaccine responses in identical twins.

Sequenced material: memory (CD45RO+) T cells sorted from blood. The origin of the receptors is a woman aged 18-29 years in good health.

This clonotype has a count of ten or more. The chain couples TRBV19 to TRBJ2-7; TRBD1 agrees at 7 bases. With 8 bases clipped from V and 6 bases from J, the junction kept 7 bases outside the gene matches. This CDR3 region has 12 residues. Germline CDR1 reads LNHDA; CDR2 reads SQIVND (reference sequence). CDR3 DNA: TGTGCCAGTTCCACAGGGGCGAGCGAGCAGTACTTC. The encoded protein is CASSTGASEQYF.

This chain uses TRBV18 with TRBJ2-7; D is possibly TRBD1 (6 bases). Germline lookup yields CDR1 KGHSH and CDR2 LQKENI. Trimming removed 4 bases at V and 5 bases at J, with 12 bases between. The CDR3 sequence is 13 residues long. Here the CDR3 DNA reads TGTGCCAGCTCACTTTCTGGGGGCGACGAGCAGTACTTC. This gives the protein CASSLSGGDEQYF.

V and J are TRBV7-9 and TRBJ2-2, with a possible D match to TRBD2 (7 bases). This CDR3 is built from 16 residues. Germline V gene data show CDR1 as SEHNR and CDR2 as FQNEAQ (reference sequence). V lost 1 base to trimming and J lost 4 bases, with 13 bases between them. CDR3 bases: TGTGCCAGCAGCTTAGACCTTGCGGGGGCCACCGGGGAGCTGTTTTTT. Translated: CASSLDLAGATGELFF.

On this clonotype: The CDR3 end shows no conserved phenylalanine or tryptophan, and so a read error is likely. The rearrangement joins TRBV7-9 to TRBJ2-7; possibly TRBD1 for D (8 bases). This CDR3 spans 14 amino acids. Germline-derived CDR1 and CDR2 are SEHNR and FQNEAQ (reference sequence). Trimming removed 4 bases from V and 7 bases from J, with 17 bases in between. As DNA, the CDR3 is TGTGCCAGCAGCTCACAGGGGGACGGGGGGGAGCAGTACCTC. Translating gives CASSSQGDGGEQYL.

There are many counts of this clonotype. A junction end diverges from the germline sequence, so it may reflect a read error. The chain joins TRBV5-1 to TRBJ2-3; a weak D match, TRBD1 (5 bases). This CDR3 comprises 14 residues. CDR1 is SGHRS, CDR2 YFSETQ, per germline. The CDR3 coding sequence is TGTGCCAGCAGCCTCCAGGGTGGCACAGATACGCAGTATTTT. Protein: CASSLQGGTDTQYF.